One sample yielded the 13 T cell receptor beta chains listed below, sequenced in a study of a mutant IDH1 vaccine in newly diagnosed glioma. The method was immunoSEQ multiplex PCR; TCRdb's version includes in-frame clones alone and lacks a portion of them. Seen here are tens of thousands of clones, less than 85% observed once, and the top ten hold about 17%. Their target antigens are unknown. As for time point: week 47, end of study. All doses held 300 ug of mutant IDH1 20-mer peptide, with topical imiquimod. Sequencing was performed on PBMCs, taken from a glioma patient whose treatment included an IDH1 peptide vaccine. Source of these receptors: a man younger than 35 with glioma. Some clones in this sample may be carry-over from other donors' samples.

This clone was picked up one time. The chain links TRBV7-2 to TRBJ1-3, with 7 bases aligning to TRBD1. With V trimmed by 5 bases and J by 1 base, 2 bases remained unmatched. Germline V lookup: CDR1 SGHTA, CDR2 FQGNSA. The CDR3 is made up of 14 amino acids. The CDR3 reads CASSEDRSGNTIYF. The CDR3 DNA reads as TGTGCCAGCAGCGAGGACAGGTCTGGAAACACCATATATTTT.

The rearrangement joins TRBV19 to TRBJ1-1; 7 nucleotides align to TRBD1. V was clipped by 3 bases and J by 6 bases; unmatched bases: 4. From germline, CDR1 is LNHDA and CDR2 SQIVND (reference sequence). CDR3 length: 13 amino acids. The CDR3 spells CASSIGTGAEAFF. DNA for the CDR3: TGTGCCAGTAGTATTGGTACAGGGGCTGAAGCTTTCTTT. The full variable domain, its missing parts supplied by reference TRBV19 and TRBJ1-1, is DGGITQSPKYLFRKEGQNVTLSCEQNLNHDAMYWYRQDPGQGLRLIYYSQIVNDFQKGDIAEGYSVSREKKESFPLTVTSAQKNPTAFYLCASSIGTGAEAFFGQGTRLTVV.

This clone was detected once. The chain is built from TRBV14 and TRBJ2-1, with no clear D. The CDR3 totals 12 residues. Looked up from germline, CDR1 is SGHDN and CDR2 is FVKESK. V was trimmed by 0 bases and J by 6 bases, leaving 3 bases between them. The CDR3 spells CASSQEFNEQFF. CDR3 nucleotides: TGTGCCAGCAGCCAAGAGTTCAATGAGCAGTTCTTC.

The chain combines TRBV25-1 with TRBJ1-2; 8 bases align to TRBD1. J gave up 8 bases and V 2 bases, and 7 bases lay outside the gene matches. The CDR3 is made up of 14 amino acids. CDR1 and CDR2 (germline): MGHDK, SYGVNS. The CDR3 region has the DNA TGTGCCAGCAGTGAACTGGACAGGGTGAAAGGCTACACCTTC. Translating gives CASSELDRVKGYTF.

The chain employs TRBV7-2 and TRBJ2-1; D call uncertain. Trimming removed 3 bases from V and 4 bases from J, with 4 bases in between. Germline V gene lookup returns CDR1 SGHTA and CDR2 FQGNSA. The CDR3 extends over 12 amino acids. CDR3 sequence reads: CASSFPYNEQFF. The DNA of the CDR3 is TGTGCCAGCAGCTTTCCTTACAATGAGCAGTTCTTC.

The rearrangement links TRBV30 to TRBJ1-3; D is undetermined. This CDR3 region has 13 residues. V lost 2 bases, J lost 0 bases, and 5 bases lay in between. CDR1 is GTSNPN and CDR2 is SVGIG in the germline V gene (reference sequence). The CDR3 sequence: CAWSTFSGNTIYF. The DNA of the CDR3 is TGTGCCTGGAGTACTTTCTCTGGAAACACCATATATTTT. Combining the CDR3 with reference TRBV30 and TRBJ1-3 gives the whole variable domain SQTIHQWPATLVQPVGSPLSLECTVEGTSNPNLYWYRQAAGRGLQLLFYSVGIGQISSEVPQNLSASRPQDRQFILSSKKLLLSDSGFYLCAWSTFSGNTIYFGEGSWLTVV.

In its sample, this clone was seen a few times. The CDR3 protein is CASSEYNSPSGNTIYF. CDR3 DNA: TGTGCCAGCAGTGAATACAACAGCCCATCTGGAAACACCATATATTTT. The rearrangement joins TRBV25-1 to TRBJ1-3; D is unclear. Trimming shortened V by 0 bases and J by 1 base, and 10 bases separated the two germline ends. Germline CDR1 and CDR2: MGHDK and SYGVNS. The length of the CDR3 is 16 residues.

This chain joins TRBV4-3 and TRBJ2-7; TRBD1 might be the D (7 bases). The CDR3 loop spans 16 amino acids. V was cut by 0 bases and J by 5 bases, with 17 bases left in between. Germline V gene sequence: CDR1 LGHNA, CDR2 YSLEER. The CDR3 DNA is TGCGCCAGCAGCCAAGATTGGGCGACAGGGAGGAACGAGCAGTACTTC. Protein product: CASSQDWATGRNEQYF.

This chain links TRBV5-4 with TRBJ1-2, with a weak D call TRBD1 (6 bases). The CDR3 has 14 amino acids. CDR1 is SGHNT and CDR2 is YYREEE in the germline V gene (reference sequence). Deletions cut 4 bases from V and 4 bases from J, with 14 bases between. The CDR3 DNA follows: TGTGCCAGCAGCACGGGGGCAGTTAGCTATGGCTACACCTTC. Translated: CASSTGAVSYGYTF.

The J gene is TRBJ2-7, the V gene TRBV7-9; 7 bases are shared with TRBD1. The V segment lost 3 bases and the J segment 8 bases; nucleotides outside the gene matches: 10. The CDR3 is 14 residues long. Looked up from germline, CDR1 is SEHNR and CDR2 is FQNEAQ (reference sequence). The CDR3, as DNA: TGTGCCAGCAGCTTGGGACCGGGACAGTTAAAGCAGTACTTC. Protein: CASSLGPGQLKQYF. The variable domain in full, completed from reference TRBV7-9 and TRBJ2-7, reads DTGVSQNPRHKITKRGQNVTFRCDPISEHNRLYWYRQTLGQGPEFLTYFQNEAQLEKSRLLSDRFSAERPKGSFSTLEIQRTEQGDSAMYLCASSLGPGQLKQYFGPGTRLTVT.

The chain combines TRBV7-9 with TRBJ2-1, with 9 bases identical to TRBD2. There are 15 residues in the CDR3. The germline CDR1 and CDR2 sequences are SEHNR and FQNEAQ (reference sequence). The V gene end was trimmed by 1 base and the J gene end by 6 bases; junction bases not matched to a gene: 4. CDR3 loop: CASSLGGLATNEQFF. In DNA, the CDR3 is TGTGCCAGCAGCTTAGGTGGACTAGCGACCAATGAGCAGTTCTTC.

The chain recombines TRBV5-6 with TRBJ1-1; unclear D gene. The V and J ends lost 3 bases and 8 bases respectively, with 14 bases between them. The CDR3 spans 13 residues. Germline loops: CDR1 SGHDT, CDR2 YYEEEE. The CDR3 sequence: CASSYGRSWEAFF. CDR3 nucleotide sequence: TGTGCCAGCAGCTACGGACGGTCCTGGGAAGCTTTCTTT.

This rearrangement joins TRBV19 to TRBJ1-5; D gene uncertain. This CDR3 has 15 amino acids. V gave up 3 bases and J gave up 2 bases, with 11 bases separating them. Germline values: CDR1 LNHDA, CDR2 SQIVND (reference sequence). The CDR3 reads CASSIMGGGNQPQHF. CDR3 DNA: TGTGCCAGTAGTATCATGGGCGGGGGCAATCAGCCCCAGCATTTT.